This TCR beta chain was identified in a study of early T cells in non-severe SARS-CoV-2 infection. In the study overall: Sequencing was performed on bulk RNA from unsorted whole blood, leaving chains unpaired. Study-wide results and caveats: Clonotype matching in VDJdb favored anti-spike CD8 responses and did not capture private and CD4 specificities.

Separate cDNA molecules each had unique molecular identifiers attached to them. One entry per CDR3 protein results from TCRdb running MiXCR on the 5' RACE reads. The sample has 55,000 to 70,000 distinct CDR3 sequences; just under 5% are singletons. CDR1 and CDR2 (germline): SGDLS, YYNGEE. Trimming cost V 6 bases and J 7 bases, with 14 bases left between them. The CDR3 runs to 14 residues. There are many counts of this clonotype. Antigen specificity is unknown. Sequenced: whole blood. The clonotype originates from an adult who was a healthcare worker with PCR-confirmed SARS-CoV-2 infection or an uninfected control (not recorded which). The chain carries TRBV9 and TRBJ1-6; no definite D call. The CDR3 is CASNAGKPNSPLHF. CDR3 bases: TGTGCCAGCAACGCGGGGAAACCGAATTCACCCCTCCACTTT.